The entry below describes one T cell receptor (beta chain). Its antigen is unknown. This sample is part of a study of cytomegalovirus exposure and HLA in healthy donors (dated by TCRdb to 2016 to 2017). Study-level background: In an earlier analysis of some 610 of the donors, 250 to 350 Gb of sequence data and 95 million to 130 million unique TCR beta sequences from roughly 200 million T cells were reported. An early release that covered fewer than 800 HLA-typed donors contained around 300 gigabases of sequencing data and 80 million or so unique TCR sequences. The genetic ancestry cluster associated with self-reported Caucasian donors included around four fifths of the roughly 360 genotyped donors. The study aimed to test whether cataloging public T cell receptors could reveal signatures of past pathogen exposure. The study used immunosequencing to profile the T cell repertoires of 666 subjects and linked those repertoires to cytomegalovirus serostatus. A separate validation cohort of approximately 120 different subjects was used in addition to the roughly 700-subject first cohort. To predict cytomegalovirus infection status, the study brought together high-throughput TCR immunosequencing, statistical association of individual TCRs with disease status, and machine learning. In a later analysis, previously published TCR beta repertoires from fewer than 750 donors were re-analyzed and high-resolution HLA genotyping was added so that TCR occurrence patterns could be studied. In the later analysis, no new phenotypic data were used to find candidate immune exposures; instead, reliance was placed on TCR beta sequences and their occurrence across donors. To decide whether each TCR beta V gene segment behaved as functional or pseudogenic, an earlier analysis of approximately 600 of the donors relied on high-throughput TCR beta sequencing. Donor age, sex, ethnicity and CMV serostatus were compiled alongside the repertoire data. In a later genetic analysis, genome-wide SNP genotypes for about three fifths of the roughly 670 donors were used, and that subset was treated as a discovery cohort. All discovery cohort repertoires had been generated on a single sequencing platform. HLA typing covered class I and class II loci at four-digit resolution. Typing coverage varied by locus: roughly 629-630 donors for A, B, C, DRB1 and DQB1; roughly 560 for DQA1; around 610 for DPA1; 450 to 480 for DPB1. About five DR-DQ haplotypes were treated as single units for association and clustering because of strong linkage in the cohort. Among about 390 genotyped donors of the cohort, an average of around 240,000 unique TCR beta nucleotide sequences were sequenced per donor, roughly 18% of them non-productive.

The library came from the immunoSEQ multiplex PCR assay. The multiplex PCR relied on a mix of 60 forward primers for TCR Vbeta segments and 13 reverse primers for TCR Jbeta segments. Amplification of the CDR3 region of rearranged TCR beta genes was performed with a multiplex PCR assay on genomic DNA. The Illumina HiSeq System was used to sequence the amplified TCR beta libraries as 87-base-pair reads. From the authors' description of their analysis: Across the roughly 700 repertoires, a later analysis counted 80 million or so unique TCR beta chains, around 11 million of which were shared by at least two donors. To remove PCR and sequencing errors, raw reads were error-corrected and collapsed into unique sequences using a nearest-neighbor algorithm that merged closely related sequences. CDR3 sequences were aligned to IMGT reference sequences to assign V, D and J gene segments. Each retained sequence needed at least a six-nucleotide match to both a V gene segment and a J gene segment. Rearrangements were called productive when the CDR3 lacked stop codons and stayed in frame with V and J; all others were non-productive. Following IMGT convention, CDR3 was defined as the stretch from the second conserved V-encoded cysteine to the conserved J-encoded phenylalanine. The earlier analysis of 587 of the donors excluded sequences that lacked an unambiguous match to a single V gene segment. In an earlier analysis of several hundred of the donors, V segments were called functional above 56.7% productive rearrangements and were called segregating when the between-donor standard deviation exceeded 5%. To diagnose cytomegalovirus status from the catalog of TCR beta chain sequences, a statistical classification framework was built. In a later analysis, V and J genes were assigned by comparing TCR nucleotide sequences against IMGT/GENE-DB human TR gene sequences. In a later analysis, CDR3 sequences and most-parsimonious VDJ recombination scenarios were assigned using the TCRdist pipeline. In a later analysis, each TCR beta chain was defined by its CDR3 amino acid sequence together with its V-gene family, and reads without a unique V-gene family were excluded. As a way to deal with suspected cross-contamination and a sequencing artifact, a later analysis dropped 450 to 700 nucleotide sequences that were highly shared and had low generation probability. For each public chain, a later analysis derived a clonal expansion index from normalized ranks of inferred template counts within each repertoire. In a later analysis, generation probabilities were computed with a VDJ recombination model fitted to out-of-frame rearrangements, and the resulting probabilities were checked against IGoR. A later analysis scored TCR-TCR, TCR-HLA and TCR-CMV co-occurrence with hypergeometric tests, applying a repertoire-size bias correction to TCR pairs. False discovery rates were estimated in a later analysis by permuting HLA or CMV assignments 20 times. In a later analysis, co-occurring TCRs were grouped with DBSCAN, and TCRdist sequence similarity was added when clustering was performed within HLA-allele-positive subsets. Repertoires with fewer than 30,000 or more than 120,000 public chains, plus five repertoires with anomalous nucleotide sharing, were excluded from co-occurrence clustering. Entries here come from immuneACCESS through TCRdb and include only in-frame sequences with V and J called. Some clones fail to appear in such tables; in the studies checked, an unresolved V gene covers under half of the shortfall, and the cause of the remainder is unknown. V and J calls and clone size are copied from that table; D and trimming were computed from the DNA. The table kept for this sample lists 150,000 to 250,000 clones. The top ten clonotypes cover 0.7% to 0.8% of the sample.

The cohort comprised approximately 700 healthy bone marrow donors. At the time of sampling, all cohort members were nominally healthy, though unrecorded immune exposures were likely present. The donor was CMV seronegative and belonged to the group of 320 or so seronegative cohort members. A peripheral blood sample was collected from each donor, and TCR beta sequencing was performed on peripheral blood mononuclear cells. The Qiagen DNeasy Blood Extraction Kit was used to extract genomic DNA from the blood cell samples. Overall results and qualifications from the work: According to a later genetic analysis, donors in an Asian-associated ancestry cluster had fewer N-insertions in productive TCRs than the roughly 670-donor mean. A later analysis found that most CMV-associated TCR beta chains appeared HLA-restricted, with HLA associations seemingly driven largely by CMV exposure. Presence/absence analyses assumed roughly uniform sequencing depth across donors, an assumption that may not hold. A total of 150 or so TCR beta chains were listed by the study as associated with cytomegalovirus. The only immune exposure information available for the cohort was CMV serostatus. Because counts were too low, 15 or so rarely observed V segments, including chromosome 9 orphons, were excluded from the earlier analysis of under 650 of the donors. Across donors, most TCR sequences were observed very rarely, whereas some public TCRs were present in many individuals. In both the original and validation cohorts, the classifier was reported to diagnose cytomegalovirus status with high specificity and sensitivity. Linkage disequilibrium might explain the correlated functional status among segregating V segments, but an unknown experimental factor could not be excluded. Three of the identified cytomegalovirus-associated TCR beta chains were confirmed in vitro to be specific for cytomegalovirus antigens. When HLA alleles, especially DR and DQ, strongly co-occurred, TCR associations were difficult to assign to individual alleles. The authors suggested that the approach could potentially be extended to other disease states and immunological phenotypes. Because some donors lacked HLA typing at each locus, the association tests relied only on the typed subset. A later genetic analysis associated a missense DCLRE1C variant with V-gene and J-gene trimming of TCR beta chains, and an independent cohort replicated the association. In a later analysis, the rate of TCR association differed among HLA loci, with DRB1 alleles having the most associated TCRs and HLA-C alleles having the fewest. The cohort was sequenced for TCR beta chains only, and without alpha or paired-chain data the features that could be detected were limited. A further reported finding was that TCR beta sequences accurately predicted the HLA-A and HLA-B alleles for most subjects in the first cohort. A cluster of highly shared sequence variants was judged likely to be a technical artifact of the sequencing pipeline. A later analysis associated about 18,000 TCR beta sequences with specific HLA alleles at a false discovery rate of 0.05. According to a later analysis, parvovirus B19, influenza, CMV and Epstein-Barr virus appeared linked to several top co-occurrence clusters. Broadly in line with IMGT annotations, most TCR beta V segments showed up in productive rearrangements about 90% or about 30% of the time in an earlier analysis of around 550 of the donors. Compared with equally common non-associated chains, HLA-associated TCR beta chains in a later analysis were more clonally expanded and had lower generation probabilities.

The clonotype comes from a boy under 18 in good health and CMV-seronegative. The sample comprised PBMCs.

The bases read TGTGCCAGCAGCCACCACAGGGGAAAGGGGAACACTGAAGCTTTCTTT. Its protein is CASSHHRGKGNTEAFF. The receptor chain draws on TRBV9 and TRBJ1-1; 7 of the junction bases match TRBD1. The CDR3 holds 16 amino acids from the cysteine to the phenylalanine. Left in the record is the CDR3 DNA by itself, 48 bases read in frame from the first base. From V the trimming removes 4 bases and from J it removes 1 base, while the gene matches leave 10 bases of the junction unaccounted for. CDR1 is given as SGDLS and CDR2 as YYNGEE, both from the germline V gene.